This TCR beta chain was profiled in a study of T cells in Graves' hyperthyroidism and ophthalmopathy. The CDR3 contains 15 residues. CDR1 is MNHNS and CDR2 is SASEGT in the germline V gene. Trimming removed 1 base from V and 0 bases from J, with 9 bases in between. Amplified regions were TCR beta CDR3 sequences from RNA transcripts. First-round RT-PCR with HTBI primers amplified the TCR CDR3 region. TCRdb ran MiXCR on the multiplex PCR reads and lists one entry per CDR3 protein. In the table there are hundreds of thousands of distinct CDR3 sequences, 46% of which are singletons. Graves' hyperthyroidism is called stable when ophthalmopathy does not progress within 18 months. Diagnoses were made from clinical symptoms, serum measures (thyroxine and TRAb), thyroid ultrasound and orbital computed tomography.

The TCR comes from a woman younger than 35 with Graves' hyperthyroidism. V gene TRBV6-1 combines with J gene TRBJ1-1; no firm D call. The sequenced sample was peripheral blood or thyroid tissue (not recorded which). DNA of the CDR3: TGTGCCAGCAGTGAAGTGGCAGTTATGAACACTGAAGCTTTCTTT. This gives the protein CASSEVAVMNTEAFF.